The sequence of this T cell receptor (beta chain) was determined in a study of CD8 T cells in ankylosing spondylitis (dated by TCRdb to about 2017). Regarding the research as a whole: T cell receptor beta repertoires were profiled in healthy donors and ankylosing spondylitis patients so that disease-linked TCR variants could be found. The full study cohort comprised 25 or so ankylosing spondylitis patients and about a hundred healthy donors. Peripheral blood was sampled, and synovial fluid was additionally collected from ankylosing spondylitis patients. General study outcomes and caveats: Blood from ankylosing spondylitis patients appeared to be characterized by a TCR beta motif made up of seven or eight highly homologous amino acid variants. The disease-linked clones were reported to be significantly enriched in matched synovial fluid samples from ankylosing spondylitis patients. Some motif variants had previously been reported in the synovial fluid and blood of reactive arthritis patients, which suggests shared mechanisms of disease initiation. The disease-linked clones showed a CD8+ phenotype and occurred at relatively low frequencies in peripheral blood.

The sequencer listed for this sample is Illumina HiSeq 2500. Quantitative 5'-RACE with molecular barcodes was the method used to prepare the TCR beta libraries. The source study handled its data this way. A new computational method, built on a probabilistic model of VDJ rearrangement, was used to identify disease-linked TCR variants. Using fastp at Q25 and MiXCR, TCRdb reprocessed the public reads and kept productive beta chains. Duplicate CDR3 protein sequences are folded into a single record with the most common DNA and genes. The V and J calls and clone size are TCRdb's, not the authors'. The sample contains roughly 170,000 distinct CDR3 sequences, just over 9.5% of them found a single time. The ten largest clones add up to around 16% of the sample. Trimming takes 9 bases off V and 0 bases off J; junction bases not matched to a gene: 13. The germline V gene gives CDR1 as MNHNS and CDR2 as SASEGT. From cysteine to phenylalanine, the CDR3 is 17 amino acids long. Just the 51-base CDR3 DNA is kept, in frame starting at base 1.

Only a few counts were recorded for this clonotype. Its cognate antigen has yet to be identified. Base quality data are lacking; no much larger clone is found one base away. The V and J genes are TRBV6-1 and TRBJ2-1, with 8 bases matching TRBD1. The sample consisted of blood, either unsorted or a sorted T cell fraction (not recorded which). The TCR comes from a female donor with ankylosing spondylitis or in good health (not recorded which). CDR3 loop: CASTEYWDRSSYNEQFF. The DNA is as follows: TGTGCCAGTACCGAATACTGGGACAGGAGCTCCTACAATGAGCAGTTCTTC.